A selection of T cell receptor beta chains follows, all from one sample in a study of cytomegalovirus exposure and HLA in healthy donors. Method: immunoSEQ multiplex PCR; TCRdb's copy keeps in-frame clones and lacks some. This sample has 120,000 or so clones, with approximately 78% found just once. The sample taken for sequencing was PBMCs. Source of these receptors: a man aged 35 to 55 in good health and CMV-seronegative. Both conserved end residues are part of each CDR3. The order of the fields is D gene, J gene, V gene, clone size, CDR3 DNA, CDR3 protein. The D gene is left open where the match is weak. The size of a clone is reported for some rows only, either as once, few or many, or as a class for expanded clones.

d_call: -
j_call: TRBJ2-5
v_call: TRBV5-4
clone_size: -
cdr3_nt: TGTGCCAGCAGCTCAACCACTAGGTTGGAGACCCAGTACTTC
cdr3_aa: CASSSTTRLETQYF

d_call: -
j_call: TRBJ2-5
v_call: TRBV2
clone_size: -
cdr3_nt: TGTGCCAGCATAGGAACAGGAGGGGAGACCCAGTACTTC
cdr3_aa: CASIGTGGETQYF

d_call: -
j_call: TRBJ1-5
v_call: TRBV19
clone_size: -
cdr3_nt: TGTGCCAGTAGTATAGCTCAGGTCAATCAGCCCCAGCATTTT
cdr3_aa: CASSIAQVNQPQHF

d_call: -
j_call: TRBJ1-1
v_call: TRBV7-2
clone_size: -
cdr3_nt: TGTGCCAGCAGCTCGGCGGTTAACTTGAACACTGAAGCTTTCTTT
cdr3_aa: CASSSAVNLNTEAFF

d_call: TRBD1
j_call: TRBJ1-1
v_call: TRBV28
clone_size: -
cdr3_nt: TGTGCCAGCAGTCAGGGACAGGGGAGGGCTGAAGCTTTCTTT
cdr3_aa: CASSQGQGRAEAFF

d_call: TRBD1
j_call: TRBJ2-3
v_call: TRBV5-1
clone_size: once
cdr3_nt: TGCGCCAGCAGCTTGTCGGCAGGGGGCGCAGATACGCAGTATTTT
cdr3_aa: CASSLSAGGADTQYF

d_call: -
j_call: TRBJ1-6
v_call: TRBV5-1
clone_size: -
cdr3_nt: TGCGCCAGCAGCTCCGACAGGCCCCGAACACCCCTCCACTTT
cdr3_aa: CASSSDRPRTPLHF

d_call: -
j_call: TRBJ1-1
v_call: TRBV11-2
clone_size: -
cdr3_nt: TGTGCCAGCAGCTTAAGGCTAAGTCGGGGGGTCCCTGAAGCTTTCTTT
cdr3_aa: CASSLRLSRGVPEAFF

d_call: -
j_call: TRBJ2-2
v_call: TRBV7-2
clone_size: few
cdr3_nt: TGTGCCAGCACCAACCTACGTAACACCGGGGAGCTGTTTTTT
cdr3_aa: CASTNLRNTGELFF

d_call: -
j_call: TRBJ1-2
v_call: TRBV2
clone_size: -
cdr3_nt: TGTGCCAGCAGTGAAGTGGCAGGCCGGGGTTATGGCTACACCTTC
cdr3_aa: CASSEVAGRGYGYTF

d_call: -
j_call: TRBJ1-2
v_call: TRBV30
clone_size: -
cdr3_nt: TGTGCCTGGGAGGTCTTATATGGCTACACCTTC
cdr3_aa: CAWEVLYGYTF

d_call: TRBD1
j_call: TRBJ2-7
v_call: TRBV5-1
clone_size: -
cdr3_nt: TGCGCCAGCAGCCTCCCCGGGACAGGGGGCCACGAGCAGTACTTC
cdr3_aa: CASSLPGTGGHEQYF

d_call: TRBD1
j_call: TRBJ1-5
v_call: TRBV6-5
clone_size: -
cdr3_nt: TGTGCCAGCAAACAGGGGGCCGGACAGCCCCAGCATTTT
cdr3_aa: CASKQGAGQPQHF

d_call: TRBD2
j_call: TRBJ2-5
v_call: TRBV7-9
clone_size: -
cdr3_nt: TGTGCCAGCAGCAGTGCCGGGACTAGCGGGAGAAAGTACTTC
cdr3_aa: CASSSAGTSGRKYF

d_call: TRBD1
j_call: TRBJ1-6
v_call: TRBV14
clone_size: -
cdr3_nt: TGTGCCAGCAGCCCCCGGACAGGGGGTAATTCACCCCTCCACTTT
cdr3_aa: CASSPRTGGNSPLHF

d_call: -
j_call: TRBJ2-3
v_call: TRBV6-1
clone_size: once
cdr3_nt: TGTGCCAGTCTGTCCCATACGCAGTATTTT
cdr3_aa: CASLSHTQYF

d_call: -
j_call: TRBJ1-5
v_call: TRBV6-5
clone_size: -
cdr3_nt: TGTGCCAGCAGTTACTCGCACAGCCTCAATCAGCCCCAGCATTTT
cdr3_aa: CASSYSHSLNQPQHF

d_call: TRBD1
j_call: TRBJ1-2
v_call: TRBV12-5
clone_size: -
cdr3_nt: TGTGCTAGTGGTTTGGGCACACAGGGGGCTTATGGCTACACCTTC
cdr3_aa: CASGLGTQGAYGYTF

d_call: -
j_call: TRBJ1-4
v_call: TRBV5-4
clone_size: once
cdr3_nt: TGTGCCAGCAGTTATGGGACATCTCAGCCAACTAATGAAAAACTGTTTTTT
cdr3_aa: CASSYGTSQPTNEKLFF

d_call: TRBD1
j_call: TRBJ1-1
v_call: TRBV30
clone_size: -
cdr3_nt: TGTGCTAGGACAGGGGGCGTTGGCACTGAAGCTTTCTTT
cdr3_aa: CARTGGVGTEAFF

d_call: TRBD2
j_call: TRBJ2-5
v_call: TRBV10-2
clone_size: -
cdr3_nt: TGCGCCAGCAGTTTAGCGGGGGGGCCGGGAGAGACCCAGTACTTC
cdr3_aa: CASSLAGGPGETQYF

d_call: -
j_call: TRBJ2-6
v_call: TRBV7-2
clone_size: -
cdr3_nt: TGTGCCAGCAGCTTAAACTTTGACATTCTCGGGGCCAACGTCCTGACTTTC
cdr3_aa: CASSLNFDILGANVLTF

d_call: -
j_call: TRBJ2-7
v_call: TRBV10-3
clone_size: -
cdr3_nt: TGTGCCATCAGTGACGTGGTTTCTAAGAGCTCCTACGAGCAGTACTTC
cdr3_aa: CAISDVVSKSSYEQYF

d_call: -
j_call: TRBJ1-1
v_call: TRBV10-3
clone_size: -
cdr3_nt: TGTGCCATCAGTGGCACGGGCACTGAAGCTTTCTTT
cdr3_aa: CAISGTGTEAFF

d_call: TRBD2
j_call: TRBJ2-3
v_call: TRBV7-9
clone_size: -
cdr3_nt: TGTGCCAGCAGCTTACCCCCTGGGAGCGGGAGGGCCTCAGATACGCAGTATTTT
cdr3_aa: CASSLPPGSGRASDTQYF

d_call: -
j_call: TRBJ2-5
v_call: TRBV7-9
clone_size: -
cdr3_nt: TGTGCCAGCAGCTTAACAATAAAAGAGACCCAGTACTTC
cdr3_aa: CASSLTIKETQYF

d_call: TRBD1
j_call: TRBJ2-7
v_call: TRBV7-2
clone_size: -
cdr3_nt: TGTGCCAGCAGCTTAGTTTTAGGACAGGGGGCCGTCAGCGAGCAGTACTTC
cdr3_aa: CASSLVLGQGAVSEQYF

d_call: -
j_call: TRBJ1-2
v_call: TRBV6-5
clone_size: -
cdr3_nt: TGTGCCAGCAGTTACTCGATGGGGGGAGGCGGCTACACCTTC
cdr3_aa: CASSYSMGGGGYTF